This T cell receptor beta chain was sequenced during a study of T-cell memory formation after mild COVID-19. The study, taken as a whole, reports: CD4+ clones that contracted lay mainly in CM and EM; CD8+ ones lay in EMRA. Balance between CD4 and CD8 was seen in clones contracting day 15 to 85, and a CD4+ lean was seen in later expanders.

The 5'RACE method, run with constant-segment primers, produced TCR alpha and TCR beta cDNA libraries (carrying sample barcodes and UMIs). In TCRdb, the 5' RACE reads were re-called with MiXCR into one record per CDR3 protein. Of about 400,000 distinct CDR3 sequences listed, roughly an eighth are singletons. On this clonotype: Its antigen is not identified.

Trimming at V came to 6 bases and at J to 7 bases, leaving 9 bases not matched to a gene. CDR1 and CDR2 from the germline V gene are SGHRS and YFSETQ. This CDR3 spans 14 amino acids. The V call is TRBV5-1, the J call TRBJ1-1; the match to TRBD1 covers 10 bases. This TCR was recovered from a man aged 18 to 29 who had mild COVID-19 (a few samples of this study predate the infection). Cell type and time point are not known. The sequenced sample consisted of PBMCs or a T cell subset sorted from them (not recorded which). CDR3 sequence: CASKGTGDLHEAFF. The CDR3 DNA reads TGCGCCAGCAAAGGGACAGGGGACCTTCATGAAGCTTTCTTT.